This entry is about one T cell receptor (beta chain). Its antigen is currently unknown. This specimen belongs to a study of cytomegalovirus exposure and HLA in healthy donors. Study details: For the approximately 410 genotyped donors, 81% fell within the Caucasian-associated ancestry cluster. Study-level results: In vitro confirmation showed three CMV-associated chains to be CMV antigen specific.

This PCR relied on a set of 60 Vbeta primers and 13 Jbeta primers. Clones were sequenced by immunoSEQ multiplex PCR, and TCRdb holds only the in-frame ones, with some missing. This table holds approximately 150,000 clones, roughly three quarters found once. Material for sequencing was PBMCs. The origin of this receptor is a woman aged 55-69 years in good health and CMV-seronegative.

The chain's CDR3 is CASSPGGSGANVLTF. The CDR3 nucleotides are TGTGCCAGCAGCCCAGGGGGCTCTGGGGCCAACGTCCTGACTTTC. The gene calls are TRBV28 and TRBJ2-6, with 7 bases that match TRBD1. The junction had 2 bases not matched to a gene; V was cut back by 6 bases and J by 0 bases. Germline V gene data show CDR1 as MDHEN and CDR2 as SYDVKM. The CDR3 has 15 amino acids.